Detailed here is one TCR beta chain. No antigen is known for it. The data belong to a study of T cell responses to AZD1222 COVID-19 vaccine. Points from the study as a whole: Once two AZD1222 doses were given, Spike-specific TCR breadth and depth went up. Repertoires were obtained solely post-peak T cell response.

The germline V gene has CDR1 DFQATT and CDR2 SNEGSKA (reference sequence). Trimming stripped 3 bases from V and 9 bases from J, with 18 bases between. The CDR3 totals 14 residues. The method was immunoSEQ multiplex PCR; TCRdb's version includes in-frame clones alone and lacks a portion of them. The sample has about 100,000 clones; approximately 89% are singletons. The starting material was peripheral blood, obtained 28 days after the second dose of the MenACWY control vaccine. The TCR comes from an adult who received the MenACWY meningococcal vaccine as a control. The chain has TRBV20-1 and TRBJ1-5, with D maybe TRBD1 (6 bases). The DNA of the CDR3 is TGCAGTGCTAGTCAGGAAGGGGGTCTAAGGCCCCAGCATTTT. Protein: CSASQEGGLRPQHF.